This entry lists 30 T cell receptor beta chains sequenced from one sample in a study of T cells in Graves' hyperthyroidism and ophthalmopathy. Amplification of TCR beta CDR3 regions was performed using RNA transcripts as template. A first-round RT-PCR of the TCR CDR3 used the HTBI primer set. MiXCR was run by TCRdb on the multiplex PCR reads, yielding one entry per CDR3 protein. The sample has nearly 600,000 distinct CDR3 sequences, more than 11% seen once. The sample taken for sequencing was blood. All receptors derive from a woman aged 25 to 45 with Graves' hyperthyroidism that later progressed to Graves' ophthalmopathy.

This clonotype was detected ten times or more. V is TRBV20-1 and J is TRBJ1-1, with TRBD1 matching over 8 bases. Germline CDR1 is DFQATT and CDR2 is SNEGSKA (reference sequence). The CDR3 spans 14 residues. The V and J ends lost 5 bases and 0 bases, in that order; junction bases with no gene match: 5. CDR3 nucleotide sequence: TGCAGTGCTTTCAGGACAGGGATGAACACTGAAGCTTTCTTT. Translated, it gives CSAFRTGMNTEAFF.

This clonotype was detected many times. The CDR3: CASSLGRAGVFKGVNEQFF. The CDR3 DNA reads TGTGCCAGCAGCTTAGGACGAGCGGGAGTTTTCAAGGGAGTCAATGAGCAGTTCTTC. The chain has TRBV7-9 and TRBJ2-1, with TRBD2 matching over 8 bases. Germline loops: CDR1 SEHNR, CDR2 FQNEAQ (reference sequence). The CDR3 consists of 19 residues. V shed 1 base, J shed 6 bases, and the junction held 17 bases outside the gene matches. The full variable domain, its missing parts supplied by reference TRBV7-9 and TRBJ2-1, is DTGVSQNPRHKITKRGQNVTFRCDPISEHNRLYWYRQTLGQGPEFLTYFQNEAQLEKSRLLSDRFSAERPKGSFSTLEIQRTEQGDSAMYLCASSLGRAGVFKGVNEQFFGPGTRLTVL.

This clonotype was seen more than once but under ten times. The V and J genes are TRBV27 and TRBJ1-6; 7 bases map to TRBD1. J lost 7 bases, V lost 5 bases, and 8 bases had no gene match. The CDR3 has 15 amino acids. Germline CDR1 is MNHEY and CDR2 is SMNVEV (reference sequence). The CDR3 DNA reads TGTGCCAGCAGTATCGACAGGGCCGGGAATTCACCCCTCCACTTT. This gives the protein CASSIDRAGNSPLHF.

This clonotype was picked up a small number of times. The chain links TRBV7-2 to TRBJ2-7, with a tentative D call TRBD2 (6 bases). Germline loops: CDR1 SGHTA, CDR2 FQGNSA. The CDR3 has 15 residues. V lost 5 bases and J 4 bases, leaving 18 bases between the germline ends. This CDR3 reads CASSPGSGLSYEQYF. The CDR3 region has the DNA TGTGCCAGCAGCCCAGGTTCGGGACTCAGTTACGAGCAGTACTTC.

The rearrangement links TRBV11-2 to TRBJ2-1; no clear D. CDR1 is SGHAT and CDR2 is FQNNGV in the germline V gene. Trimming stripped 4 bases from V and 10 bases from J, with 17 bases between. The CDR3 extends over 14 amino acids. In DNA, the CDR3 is TGTGCCAGCAGCTGGTCAGCGTTACCGGTGGAGCAGTTCTTC. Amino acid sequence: CASSWSALPVEQFF.

CDR3 region: CASSSVSLDSNIQYF. CDR3 nucleotide sequence: TGTGCCAGCAGTTCGGTGAGCCTGGATTCAAACATTCAGTACTTC. The chain links TRBV28 to TRBJ2-4; D ambiguous. The CDR3 has 15 residues. CDR1 MDHEN and CDR2 SYDVKM come from the germline V gene. Trimming stripped 4 bases from V and 6 bases from J, with 16 bases between.

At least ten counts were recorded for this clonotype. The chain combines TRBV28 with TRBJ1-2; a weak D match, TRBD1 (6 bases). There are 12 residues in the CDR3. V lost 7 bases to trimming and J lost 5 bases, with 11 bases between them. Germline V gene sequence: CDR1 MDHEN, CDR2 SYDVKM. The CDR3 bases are TGTGCCAGCAACCCAGGGGAGTATGGCTACACCTTC. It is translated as CASNPGEYGYTF.

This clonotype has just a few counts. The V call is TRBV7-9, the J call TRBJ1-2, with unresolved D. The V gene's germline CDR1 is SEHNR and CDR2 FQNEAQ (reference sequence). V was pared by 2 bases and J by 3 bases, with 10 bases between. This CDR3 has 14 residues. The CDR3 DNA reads TGTGCCAGCAGCTTACCACCAGCCCACTATGGCTACACCTTC. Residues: CASSLPPAHYGYTF.

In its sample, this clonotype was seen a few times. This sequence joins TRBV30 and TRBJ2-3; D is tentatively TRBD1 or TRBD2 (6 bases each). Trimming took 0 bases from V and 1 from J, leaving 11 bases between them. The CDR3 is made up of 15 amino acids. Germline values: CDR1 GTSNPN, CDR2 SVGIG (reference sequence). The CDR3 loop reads CAWSVGGSRTDTQYF. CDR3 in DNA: TGTGCCTGGAGTGTGGGGGGCTCCCGCACAGATACGCAGTATTTT.

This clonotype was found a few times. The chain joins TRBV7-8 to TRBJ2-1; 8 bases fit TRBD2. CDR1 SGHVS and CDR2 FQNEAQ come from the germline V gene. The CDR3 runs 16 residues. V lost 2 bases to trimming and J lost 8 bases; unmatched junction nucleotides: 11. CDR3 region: CASSLPGTSFYDEQFF. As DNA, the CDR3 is TGTGCCAGCAGCTTACCCGGGACTAGTTTTTATGATGAGCAGTTCTTC.

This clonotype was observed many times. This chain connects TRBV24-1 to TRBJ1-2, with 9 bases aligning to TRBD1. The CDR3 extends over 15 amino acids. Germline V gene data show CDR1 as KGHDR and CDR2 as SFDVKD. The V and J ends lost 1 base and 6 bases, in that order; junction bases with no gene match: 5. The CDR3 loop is CATSDFPDRGHGYTF. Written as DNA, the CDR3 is TGTGCCACCAGTGATTTCCCGGACAGGGGTCATGGCTACACCTTC.

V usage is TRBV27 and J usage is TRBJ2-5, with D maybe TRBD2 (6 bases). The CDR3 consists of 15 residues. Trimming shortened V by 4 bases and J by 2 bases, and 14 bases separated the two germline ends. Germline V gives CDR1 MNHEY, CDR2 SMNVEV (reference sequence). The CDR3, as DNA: TGTGCCAGCAGTTACTTGGGACGGGAGCAAGAGACCCAGTACTTC. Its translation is CASSYLGREQETQYF.

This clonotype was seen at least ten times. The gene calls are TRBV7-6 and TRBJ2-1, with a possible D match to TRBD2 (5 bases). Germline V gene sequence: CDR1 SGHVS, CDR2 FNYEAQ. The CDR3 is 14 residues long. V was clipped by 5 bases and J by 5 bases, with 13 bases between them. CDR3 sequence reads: CASSPWDSDNEQFF. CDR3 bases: TGTGCCAGCAGCCCCTGGGATAGCGACAATGAGCAGTTCTTC.

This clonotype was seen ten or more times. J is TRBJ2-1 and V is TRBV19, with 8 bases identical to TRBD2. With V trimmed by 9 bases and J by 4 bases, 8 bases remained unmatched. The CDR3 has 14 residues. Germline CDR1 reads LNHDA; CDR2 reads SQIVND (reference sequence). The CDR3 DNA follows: TGTGCCAGCATTGCGGGGGGATCGTACAATGAGCAGTTCTTC. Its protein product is CASIAGGSYNEQFF.

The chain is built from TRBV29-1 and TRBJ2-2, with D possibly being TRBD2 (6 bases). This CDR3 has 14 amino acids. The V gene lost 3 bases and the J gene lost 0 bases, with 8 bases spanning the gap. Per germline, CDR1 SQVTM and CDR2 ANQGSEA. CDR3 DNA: TGCAGCGTTGAGTCGGGAGCGAACACCGGGGAGCTGTTTTTT. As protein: CSVESGANTGELFF.

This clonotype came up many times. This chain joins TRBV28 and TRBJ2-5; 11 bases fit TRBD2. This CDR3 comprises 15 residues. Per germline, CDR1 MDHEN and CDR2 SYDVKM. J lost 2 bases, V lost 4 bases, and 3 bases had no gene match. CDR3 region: CASSSLAGVQETQYF. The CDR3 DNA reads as TGTGCCAGCAGTTCACTAGCGGGAGTGCAAGAGACCCAGTACTTC. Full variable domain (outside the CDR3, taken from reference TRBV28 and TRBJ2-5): DVKVTQSSRYLVKRTGEKVFLECVQDMDHENMFWYRQDPGLGLRLIYFSYDVKMKEKGDIPEGYSVSREKKERFSLILESASTNQTSMYLCASSSLAGVQETQYFGPGTRLLVL.

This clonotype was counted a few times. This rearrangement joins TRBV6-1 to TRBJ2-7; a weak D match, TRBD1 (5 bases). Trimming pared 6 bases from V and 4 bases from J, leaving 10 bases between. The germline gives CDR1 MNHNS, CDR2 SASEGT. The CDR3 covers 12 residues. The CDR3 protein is CASSTTVYEQYF. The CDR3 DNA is TGTGCCAGCAGCACGACAGTTTACGAGCAGTACTTC.

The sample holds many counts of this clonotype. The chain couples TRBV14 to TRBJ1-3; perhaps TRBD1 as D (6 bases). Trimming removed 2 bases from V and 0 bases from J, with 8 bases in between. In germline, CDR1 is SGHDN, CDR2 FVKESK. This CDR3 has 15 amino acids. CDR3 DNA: TGTGCCAGCAGCCAACAGGGGAGCTCTGGAAACACCATATATTTT. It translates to CASSQQGSSGNTIYF.

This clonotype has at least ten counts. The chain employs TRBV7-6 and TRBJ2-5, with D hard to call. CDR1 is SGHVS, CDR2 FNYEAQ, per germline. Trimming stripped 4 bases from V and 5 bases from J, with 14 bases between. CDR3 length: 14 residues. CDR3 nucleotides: TGTGCCAGCAGCTCCGGGCCGGCTGGGGAGACCCAGTACTTC. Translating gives CASSSGPAGETQYF. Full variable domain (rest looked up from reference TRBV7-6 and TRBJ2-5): GAGVSQSPRYKVTKRGQDVALRCDPISGHVSLYWYRQALGQGPEFLTYFNYEAQQDKSGLPNDRFSAERPEGSISTLTIQRTEQRDSAMYRCASSSGPAGETQYFGPGTRLLVL.

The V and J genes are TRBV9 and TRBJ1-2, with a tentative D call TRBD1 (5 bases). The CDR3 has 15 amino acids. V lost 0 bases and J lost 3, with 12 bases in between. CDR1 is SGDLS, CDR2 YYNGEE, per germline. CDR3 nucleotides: TGTGCCAGCAGCGTAGATCAGGGAAATTACTATGGCTACACCTTC. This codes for CASSVDQGNYYGYTF.

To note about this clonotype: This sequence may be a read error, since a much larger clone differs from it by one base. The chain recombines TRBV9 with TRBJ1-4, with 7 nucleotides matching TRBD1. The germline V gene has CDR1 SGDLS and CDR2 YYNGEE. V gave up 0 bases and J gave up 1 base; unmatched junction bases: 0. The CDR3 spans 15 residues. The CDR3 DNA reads TGTGCCAGCAGCGTAGACAGGGGAACTAATGAAAAACTGTTTTTT. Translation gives CASSVDRGTNEKLFF.

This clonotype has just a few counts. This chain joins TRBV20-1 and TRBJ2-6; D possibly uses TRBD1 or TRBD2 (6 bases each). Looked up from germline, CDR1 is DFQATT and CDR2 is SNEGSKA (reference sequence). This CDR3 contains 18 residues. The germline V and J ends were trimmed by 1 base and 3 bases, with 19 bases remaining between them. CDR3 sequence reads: CSARVRGAGVGGANVLTF. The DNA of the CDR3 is TGCAGTGCTAGAGTGAGGGGGGCAGGGGTTGGTGGGGCCAACGTCCTGACTTTC.

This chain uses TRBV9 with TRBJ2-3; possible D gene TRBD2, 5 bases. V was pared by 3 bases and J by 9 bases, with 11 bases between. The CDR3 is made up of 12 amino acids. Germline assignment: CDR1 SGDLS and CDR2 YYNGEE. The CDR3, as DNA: TGTGCCAGCAGCGCCGGGGAATACACGCAGTATTTT. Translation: CASSAGEYTQYF.

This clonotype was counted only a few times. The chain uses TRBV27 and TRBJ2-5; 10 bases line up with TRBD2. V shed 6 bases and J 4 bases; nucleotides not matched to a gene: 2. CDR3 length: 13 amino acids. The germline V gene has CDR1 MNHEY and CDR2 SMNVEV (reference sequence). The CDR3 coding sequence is TGTGCCAGCAGGCGACTAGCGGGAGAGACCCAGTACTTC. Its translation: CASRRLAGETQYF.

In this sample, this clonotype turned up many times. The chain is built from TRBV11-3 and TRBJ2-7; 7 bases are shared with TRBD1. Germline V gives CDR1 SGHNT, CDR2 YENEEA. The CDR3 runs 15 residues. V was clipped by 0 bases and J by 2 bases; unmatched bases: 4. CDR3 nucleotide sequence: TGTGCCAGCAGCTTAGATAGGGACAGCACCTACGAGCAGTACTTC. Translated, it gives CASSLDRDSTYEQYF.

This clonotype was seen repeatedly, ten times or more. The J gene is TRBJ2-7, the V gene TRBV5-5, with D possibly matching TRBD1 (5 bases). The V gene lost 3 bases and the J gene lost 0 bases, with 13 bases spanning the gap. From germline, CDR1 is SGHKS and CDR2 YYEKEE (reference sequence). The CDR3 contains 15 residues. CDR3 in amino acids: CASSSLDSFSYEQYF. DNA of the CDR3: TGTGCCAGCAGCTCACTCGACAGCTTCTCCTACGAGCAGTACTTC.

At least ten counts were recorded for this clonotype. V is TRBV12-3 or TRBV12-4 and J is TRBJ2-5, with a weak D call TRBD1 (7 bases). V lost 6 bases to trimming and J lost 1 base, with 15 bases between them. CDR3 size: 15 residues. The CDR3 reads CASSDWGDSQETQYF. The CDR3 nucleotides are TGTGCCAGCAGCGATTGGGGGGACAGCCAAGAGACCCAGTACTTC.

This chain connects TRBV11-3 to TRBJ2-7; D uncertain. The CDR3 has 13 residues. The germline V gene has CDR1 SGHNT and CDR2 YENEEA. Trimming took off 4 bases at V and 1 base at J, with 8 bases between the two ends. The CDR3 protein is CASSSYGSYEQYF. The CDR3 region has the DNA TGTGCCAGCAGCTCTTATGGGTCCTACGAGCAGTACTTC.

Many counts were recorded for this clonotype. The CDR3 coding sequence is TGTGCCAGCAGTTACCCCCCGGACCTGGACTACGAGCAGTACTTC. This codes for CASSYPPDLDYEQYF. V gene TRBV6-5 combines with J gene TRBJ2-7; D not certain. This CDR3 has 15 residues. The V end was cut by 2 bases, the J end by 3 bases, with 14 bases between. Germline CDR1 is MNHEY and CDR2 is SVGAGI.

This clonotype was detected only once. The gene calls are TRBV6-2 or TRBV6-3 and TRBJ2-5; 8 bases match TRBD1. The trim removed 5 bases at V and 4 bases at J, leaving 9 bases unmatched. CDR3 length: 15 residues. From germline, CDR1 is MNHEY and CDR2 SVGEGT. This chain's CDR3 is CASSPATGVRETQYF. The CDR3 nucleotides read TGTGCCAGCAGTCCCGCGACAGGGGTTAGAGAGACCCAGTACTTC.